This T cell receptor (beta chain) was found in a study of blood T cell dynamics during melanoma immunotherapy. About the research overall: First-line therapy was either pembrolizumab or nivolumab with ipilimumab for metastatic melanoma.

As for time point: pre-treatment baseline. At 12 weeks after first infusion, RECIST 1.1 defined response for most patients. No patient had earlier systemic cancer treatment, concurrent immunosuppressants, or another active cancer. Sequencing used immunoSEQ multiplex PCR; TCRdb keeps in-frame clones, though not all of them. The repertoire consists of roughly 15,000 clones, with around 84% occurring once and the leading ten covering approximately 6.6%. The CDR3 contains 13 residues. The germline V gene has CDR1 SGHVS and CDR2 FQNEAQ. Trimming at V came to 5 bases and at J to 6 bases, leaving 4 bases not matched to a gene.

The sample in question was blood, obtained from a patient treated with checkpoint blockade. The TCR was taken from a human donor with melanoma. The rearrangement links TRBV7-8 to TRBJ1-2; 9 nucleotides match TRBD1. The CDR3 loop is CASSGQGQHGYTF. The CDR3 DNA follows: TGTGCCAGCAGCGGACAGGGGCAACATGGCTACACCTTC.